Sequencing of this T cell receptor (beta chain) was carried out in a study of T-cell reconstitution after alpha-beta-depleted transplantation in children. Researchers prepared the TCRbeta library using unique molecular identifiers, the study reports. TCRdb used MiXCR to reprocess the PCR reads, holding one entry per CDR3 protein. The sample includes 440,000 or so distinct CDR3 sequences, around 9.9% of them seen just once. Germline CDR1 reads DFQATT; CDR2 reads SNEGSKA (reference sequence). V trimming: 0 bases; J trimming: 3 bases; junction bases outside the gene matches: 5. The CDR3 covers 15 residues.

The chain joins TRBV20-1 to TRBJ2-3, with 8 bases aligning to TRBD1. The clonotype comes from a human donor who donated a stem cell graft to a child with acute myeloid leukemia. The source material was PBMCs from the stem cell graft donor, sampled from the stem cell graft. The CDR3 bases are TGCAGTGCTAGAGATGACAACAGGGGGACAGATACGCAGTATTTT. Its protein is CSARDDNRGTDTQYF.